This paragraph reports one TCR beta chain. Its antigen is still unknown. This entry belongs to a study of shared clonotypes between healthy human individuals. Study details: Three plates each covered CD4 naive and memory; CD8 naive two, CD8 memory one.

Germline lookup yields CDR1 LNHDA and CDR2 SQIVND (reference sequence). The junction had 17 bases not matched to a gene; V was cut back by 5 bases and J by 2 bases. The CDR3 covers 18 residues. Study-level results: Against clonotypes common to all four donors, non-shared ones had lower generation probabilities.

The data were produced by immunoSEQ multiplex PCR, yet TCRdb's version contains in-frame clones alone and is incomplete. The sample records 1.6 million or so clones, around 95% being singletons. The sequence came from a man aged 30 to 39 in good health. This chain joins TRBV19 and TRBJ2-7; 8 bases agree with TRBD1. Sequenced sample: naive CD4+ T cells sorted from blood. The subset here: CD45RA+ positively selected. The CDR3 DNA reads TGTGCCAGTAGTCCCGGGACAGGTGCGGTCATCCGCCCCTACGAGCAGTACTTC. It specifies CASSPGTGAVIRPYEQYF. Full variable domain (missing parts from reference TRBV19 and TRBJ2-7): DGGITQSPKYLFRKEGQNVTLSCEQNLNHDAMYWYRQDPGQGLRLIYYSQIVNDFQKGDIAEGYSVSREKKESFPLTVTSAQKNPTAFYLCASSPGTGAVIRPYEQYFGPGTRLTVT.